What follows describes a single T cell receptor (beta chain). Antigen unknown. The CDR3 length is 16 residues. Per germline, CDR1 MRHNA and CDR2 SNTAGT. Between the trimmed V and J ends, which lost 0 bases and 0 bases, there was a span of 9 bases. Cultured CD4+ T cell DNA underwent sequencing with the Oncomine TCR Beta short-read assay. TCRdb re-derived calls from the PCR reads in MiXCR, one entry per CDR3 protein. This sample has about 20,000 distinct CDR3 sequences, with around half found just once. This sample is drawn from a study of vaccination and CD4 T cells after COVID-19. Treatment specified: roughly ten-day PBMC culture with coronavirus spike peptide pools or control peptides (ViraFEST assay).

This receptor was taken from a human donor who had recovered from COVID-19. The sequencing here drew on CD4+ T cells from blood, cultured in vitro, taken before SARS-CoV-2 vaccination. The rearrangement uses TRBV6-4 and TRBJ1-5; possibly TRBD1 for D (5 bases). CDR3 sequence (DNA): TGTGCCAGCAGTGACTCGAAAGGGGATAGCAATCAGCCCCAGCATTTT. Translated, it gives CASSDSKGDSNQPQHF.